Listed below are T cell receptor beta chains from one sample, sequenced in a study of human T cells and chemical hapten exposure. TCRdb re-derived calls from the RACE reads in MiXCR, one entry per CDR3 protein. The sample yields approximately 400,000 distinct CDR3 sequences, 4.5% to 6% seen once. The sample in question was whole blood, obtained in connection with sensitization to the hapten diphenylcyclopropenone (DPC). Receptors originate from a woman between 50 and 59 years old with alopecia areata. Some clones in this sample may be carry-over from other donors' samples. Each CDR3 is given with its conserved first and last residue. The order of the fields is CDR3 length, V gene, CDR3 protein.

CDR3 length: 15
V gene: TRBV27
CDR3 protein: CASSLDGNSGNTIYF

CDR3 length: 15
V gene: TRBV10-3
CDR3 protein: CAIKQGKGDNQPQHF

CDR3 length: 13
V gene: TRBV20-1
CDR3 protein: CSVGGLSTGELFF

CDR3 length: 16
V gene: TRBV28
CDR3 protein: CASSSSDYFSNQPQHF

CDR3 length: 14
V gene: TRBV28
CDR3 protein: CASSFLFQREKLFF

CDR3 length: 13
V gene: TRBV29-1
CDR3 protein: CSVELGNRETQYF

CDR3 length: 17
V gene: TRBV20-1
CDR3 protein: CSAGRDRAFSSYNEQFF

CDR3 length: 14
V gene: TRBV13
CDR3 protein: CASSLSGTYNEQFF

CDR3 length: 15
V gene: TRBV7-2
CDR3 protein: CASSLRKGEGETQYF

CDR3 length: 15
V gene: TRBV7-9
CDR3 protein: CASSLGETSNQPQHF

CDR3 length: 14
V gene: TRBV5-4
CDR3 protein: CASSRPGQFYEQYF

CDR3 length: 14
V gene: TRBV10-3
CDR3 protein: CAISESKSNQPQHF

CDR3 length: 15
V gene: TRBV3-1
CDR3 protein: CASSQGQGEADTQYF

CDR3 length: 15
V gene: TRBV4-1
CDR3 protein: CASRQEQRATDTQYF

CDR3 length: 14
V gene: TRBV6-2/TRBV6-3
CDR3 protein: CASVGRVRVNEQFF

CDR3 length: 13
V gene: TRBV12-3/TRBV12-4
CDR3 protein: CASSLRTAYEQYF

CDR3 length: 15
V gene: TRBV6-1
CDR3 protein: CASSDSTGGSEKLFF

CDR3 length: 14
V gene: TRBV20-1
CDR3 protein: CSARAVGLDTEAFF

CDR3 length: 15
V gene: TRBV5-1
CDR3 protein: CASSWDSIYTDTQYF

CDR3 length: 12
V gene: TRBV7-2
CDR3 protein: CASLDPTYEQYF

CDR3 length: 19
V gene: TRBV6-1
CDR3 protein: CASSEQHQLAGPIYNEQFF

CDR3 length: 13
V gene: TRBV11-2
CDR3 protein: CASSLDASSEQYF

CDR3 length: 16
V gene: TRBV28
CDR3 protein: CASTLTGTGGYYEQYF

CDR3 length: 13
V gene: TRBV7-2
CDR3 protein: CASSSGGADEQFF

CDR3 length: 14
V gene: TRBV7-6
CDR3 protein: CASSLEAGDYGYTF

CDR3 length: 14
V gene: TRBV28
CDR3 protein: CASSFWDSSYEQYF

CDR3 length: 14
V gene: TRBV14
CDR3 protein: CASSQSDREFEAFF

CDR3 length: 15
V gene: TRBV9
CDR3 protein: CASSVTSGSGGELFF

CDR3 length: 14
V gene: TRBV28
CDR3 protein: CASRVTGENYGYTF

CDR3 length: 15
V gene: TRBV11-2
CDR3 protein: CASSSRTGRNTEAFF

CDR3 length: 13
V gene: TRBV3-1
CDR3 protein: CASSQPPSNEQFF

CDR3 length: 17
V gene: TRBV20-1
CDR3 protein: CSATGQVPSSYNSPLHF

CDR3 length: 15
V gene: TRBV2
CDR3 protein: CASSENRDITYGYTF

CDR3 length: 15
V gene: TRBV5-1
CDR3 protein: CASSAGTRNPDTQYF

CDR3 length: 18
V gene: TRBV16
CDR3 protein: CASSQSIPKSSYNSPLHF

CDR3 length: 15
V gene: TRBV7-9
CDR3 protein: CASSFTFGSGNTIYF

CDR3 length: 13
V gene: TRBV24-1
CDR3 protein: CATSPGRGQPQHF

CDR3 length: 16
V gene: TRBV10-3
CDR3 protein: CAISEERGTNTGELFF

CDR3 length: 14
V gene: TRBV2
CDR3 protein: CASSEALQGNEAFF

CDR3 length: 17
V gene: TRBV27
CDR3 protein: CASSQGLAGGYQETQYF

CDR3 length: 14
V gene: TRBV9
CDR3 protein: CASSTGQGSYEQYF

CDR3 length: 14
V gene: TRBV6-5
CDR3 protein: CASSYTLSKNEQFF

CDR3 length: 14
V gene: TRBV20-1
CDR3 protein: CSAMGLMNTDTQYF

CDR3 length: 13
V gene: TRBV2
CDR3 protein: CASGQYSNQPQHF

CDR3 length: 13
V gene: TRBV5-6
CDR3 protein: CASSDGLSYEQYF

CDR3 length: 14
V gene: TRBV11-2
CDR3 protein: CASSFPTPDGELFF

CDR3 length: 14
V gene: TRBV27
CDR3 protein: CASSWDSQYNEQFF

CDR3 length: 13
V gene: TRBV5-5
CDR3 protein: CASSLPAEETQYF